The clone carrying this T cell receptor beta chain was picked up a small number of times. Its antigen is not identified. Sorting was used to obtain naive CD8 T cells (CD8+CD4-CCR7+CD45RA+). These data originate in a study of molecular identifiers for immune sequencing clone quantification. Looking at the study overall: Within a replicate experiment, RNA obtained from either approximately 20,000 or 100,000 naive CD8 cells was divided into five aliquots, and four of those aliquots were then sequenced. Findings and limits, study-wide: Spike-in Jurkat TCR RNA from a single cell reportedly registered among 950,000 to 1,000,000 naive cells. Naive cells had under 1% of molecules in clones above 20 RNA copies, effectors over 99%.

TCRdb reprocessed the PCR reads with MiXCR, giving one entry per CDR3 protein. Among more than 450,000 distinct CDR3 sequences listed, about a quarter were seen once. The sequence derives from a human donor in good health. Some libraries in this study had Jurkat cell RNA spiked in. Sequenced sample: naive CD8+ T cells from blood, with Jurkat cell RNA spiked in. Subset of the sample: FACS-sorted CD8+CD4-CCR7+CD45RA+ naive T cells.

The CDR3 here is CASSYSNEQFF. The CDR3 DNA sequence: TGTGCCAGCAGTTACTCCAATGAGCAGTTCTTC. V is TRBV6-5 and J is TRBJ2-1; D ambiguous. The germline V gene has CDR1 MNHEY and CDR2 SVGAGI. The CDR3 extends over 11 amino acids. The V end was cut by 0 bases, the J end by 6 bases, with 0 bases between.